The TCR beta chain under discussion was sequenced for a study of post-analysis software for immune sequencing data. At the level of the study: Clinical courses comprised relapsing-remitting, secondary progressive and progressive-relapsing multiple sclerosis. Notes on the study in general: Higher frequency in patients than in controls was seen for several TRBV segments, with TRBV5-6, TRBV5-1 and TRBV20-1 among them. Significantly lower normalized Chao1 diversity was seen in multiple sclerosis patients than in controls.

The CDR3 length is 13 residues. CDR1 MNHEY and CDR2 SMNVEV come from the germline V gene (reference sequence). This clonotype has more than one count but fewer than ten. The antigen is unknown. Tagging with unique molecular identifiers was a feature of the TCR beta cDNA libraries. In TCRdb, the PCR reads were re-called with MiXCR into one record per CDR3 protein. Seen here are 650,000 to 850,000 distinct CDR3 sequences, approximately 53% observed once, and the top ten hold over 4%. This TCR was sampled from a girl under 18 with multiple sclerosis. The sample consisted of blood. The chain combines TRBV27 with TRBJ2-5; D gene uncertain. The DNA matches TRBJ2-7 better at its end, which makes the J call doubtful. DNA for the CDR3: TGTGCCAGCACGTTTATAGGCTCGGGCGAGCAGTACTTC. This sequence encodes CASTFIGSGEQYF.